The next 24 T cell receptor beta chains were all read from a single sample in a study of shared clonotypes between healthy human individuals. The assay was immunoSEQ multiplex PCR, and TCRdb's table has in-frame clones only and misses some. There are some 1.5 million clones in the sample; approximately 98% occur only once, and roughly 0.45% lies in the top ten. Sequenced input: naive CD4+ T cells sorted from blood. The subset was: CD45RA+ positively selected. Source of these receptors: a man younger than 40 in good health.

The rearrangement uses TRBV28 and TRBJ1-2, with D possibly being TRBD1 (5 bases). The length of the CDR3 is 14 residues. Germline V lookup: CDR1 MDHEN, CDR2 SYDVKM. With 6 bases removed from V and 2 bases from J, the gap between germline ends came to 13 bases. The CDR3 DNA follows: TGTGCCAGCAGATCCGCAGGGCGAAACTATGGCTACACCTTC. As protein: CASRSAGRNYGYTF.

J is TRBJ2-3 and V is TRBV7-9, with no clear D. Germline V gene lookup returns CDR1 SEHNR and CDR2 FQNEAQ (reference sequence). CDR3 length: 13 amino acids. Trimming took 3 bases from V and 6 from J, leaving 10 bases between them. This CDR3 is CASSFAVRDTQYF. The CDR3 DNA is TGTGCCAGCAGCTTTGCCGTGAGGGATACGCAGTATTTT. Complete variable domain (other parts from reference TRBV7-9 and TRBJ2-3): DTGVSQNPRHKITKRGQNVTFRCDPISEHNRLYWYRQTLGQGPEFLTYFQNEAQLEKSRLLSDRFSAERPKGSFSTLEIQRTEQGDSAMYLCASSFAVRDTQYFGPGTRLTVL.

Regarding this clone: Germline and junction disagree at one end, which may indicate a read error. The chain has TRBV10-1 and TRBJ1-1; D may be TRBD1 (5 bases). CDR3 length: 13 residues. CDR1 and CDR2 (germline): WNHNN, SYGVQD (reference sequence). The CDR3 is CASSESLGRTWAF. The CDR3 region has the DNA TGCGCCAGCAGTGAGTCCTTAGGTAGGACATGGGCTTTT.

The gene calls are TRBV15 and TRBJ1-2; D is possibly TRBD1 (5 bases). CDR3 length equals 15 residues. Trimming took 0 bases from V and 0 from J, leaving 8 bases between them. In germline, CDR1 is LNHNV, CDR2 YYDKDF (reference sequence). DNA for the CDR3: TGTGCCACCAGCAGAGAGGGGGGTCCTAACTATGGCTACACCTTC. This translates into CATSREGGPNYGYTF. The full variable domain, its missing parts supplied by reference TRBV15 and TRBJ1-2, is DAMVIQNPRYQVTQFGKPVTLSCSQTLNHNVMYWYQQKSSQAPKLLFHYYDKDFNNEADTPDNFQSRRPNTSFCFLDIRSPGLGDTAMYLCATSREGGPNYGYTFGSGTRLTVV.

The chain links TRBV19 to TRBJ2-3; 8 bases are a match to TRBD2. The CDR3 is 12 residues long. Germline CDR1 is LNHDA and CDR2 is SQIVND (reference sequence). Trimming cost V 10 bases and J 0 bases; bases outside gene matches: 0. CDR3 amino acids: CATSGSTDTQYF. CDR3 DNA: TGTGCCACTAGCGGGAGCACAGATACGCAGTATTTT.

This sequence joins TRBV10-2 and TRBJ1-5; 9 bases are shared with TRBD1. Germline V lookup: CDR1 WSHSY, CDR2 SAAADI. The CDR3 has 17 residues. V lost 4 bases, J lost 4 bases, and 11 bases stayed unmatched. DNA of the CDR3: TGCGCCAGCAGTGGATATAATGAGGGGACAGGGAATCAGCCCCAGCATTTT. This codes for CASSGYNEGTGNQPQHF.

This chain joins TRBV21-1 and TRBJ2-7. TRBV21-1 is flagged as a pseudogene. CDR3 length: 12 residues. CDR3 sequence: CASSFGANEQYF. For the CDR3, the DNA is TGTGCCAGCAGCTTCGGGGCCAACGAGCAGTACTTC.

The chain is built from TRBV6-1 and TRBJ2-3; a weak D match, TRBD2 (5 bases). Germline V CDR1 and CDR2: MNHNS, SASEGT. The CDR3 runs 15 residues. V was shortened by 6 bases and J by 0 bases, with 13 bases between the two germline ends. CDR3 amino acids: CASRGRGLSTDTQYF. Here the CDR3 DNA reads TGTGCCAGCAGGGGGAGAGGGCTTAGCACAGATACGCAGTATTTT.

The chain joins TRBV7-3 to TRBJ2-1, with D unresolved. V lost 2 bases, J lost 3 bases, and 14 bases lay in between. CDR3 length equals 16 residues. Per germline, CDR1 SGHTA and CDR2 FQGTGA. Here the CDR3 DNA reads TGTGCCAGCAGCTTATTGGGCGGCCTTGACTACAATGAGCAGTTCTTC. Its protein is CASSLLGGLDYNEQFF.

The chain couples TRBV10-3 to TRBJ2-2; 14 nucleotides line up with TRBD2. Per the germline V gene, CDR1 is ENHRY and CDR2 is SYGVKD. CDR3 length equals 16 residues. After removal of 6 bases from V and 6 bases from J, the junction contained 6 bases not matched to a gene. The DNA for the CDR3 is TGTGCCATCAGCGGAACGGGACTAGCGGGAGCCGGGGAGCTGTTTTTT. It translates to CAISGTGLAGAGELFF.

On this clone itself: This sample includes further DNA sequences coding for the same CDR3. The genes are TRBV9 and TRBJ2-1, with D perhaps TRBD1 (6 bases). This CDR3 region has 15 residues. Looked up from germline, CDR1 is SGDLS and CDR2 is YYNGEE. Trimming pared 0 bases from V and 3 bases from J, leaving 10 bases between. The DNA for the CDR3 is TGTGCCAGCAGCGTAGTTGGCAGGGGCTACAATGAGCAGTTCTTC. Its protein product is CASSVVGRGYNEQFF.

Regarding this clone: Other DNA sequences in this sample translate to the same CDR3. The chain combines TRBV28 with TRBJ1-1; D remains ambiguous. V lost 1 base and J lost 1, with 7 bases in between. Germline V gene data show CDR1 as MDHEN and CDR2 as SYDVKM. This CDR3 has 14 amino acids. CDR3 amino acids: CASSLSLWNTEAFF. The CDR3 nucleotides are TGTGCCAGCAGTTTATCTCTCTGGAACACTGAAGCTTTCTTT.

The chain joins TRBV2 to TRBJ2-7, with 7 bases aligning to TRBD1. Per germline, CDR1 SNHLY and CDR2 FYNNEI. There are 16 residues in the CDR3. V lost 4 bases to trimming and J lost 3 bases; unmatched junction nucleotides: 12. DNA of the CDR3: TGTGCCAGCAGTGGACCAGGGGACAGAAATCGCTACGAGCAGTACTTC. Translating gives CASSGPGDRNRYEQYF.

The genes are TRBV30 and TRBJ1-4; D gene ambiguous. The V end was cut by 0 bases, the J end by 7 bases, with 12 bases between. This CDR3 contains 14 residues. Germline V lookup: CDR1 GTSNPN, CDR2 SVGIG (reference sequence). CDR3 region: CAWSVPGYGEKLFF. The CDR3 DNA reads TGTGCCTGGAGTGTACCGGGGTATGGTGAAAAACTGTTTTTT.

The V gene is TRBV18, the J gene TRBJ1-1, with a possible D match to TRBD1 (6 bases). The V and J ends lost 5 bases and 4 bases respectively, with 17 bases between them. This CDR3 has 15 amino acids. Germline V gene sequence: CDR1 KGHSH, CDR2 LQKENI. The CDR3 reads CASSEKGGTTTEAFF. The DNA for the CDR3 is TGTGCCAGCTCAGAGAAGGGGGGAACGACCACTGAAGCTTTCTTT.

This clone was detected once. This chain joins TRBV11-2 and TRBJ1-2; D uncertain. V was trimmed by 5 bases and J by 3 bases, leaving 16 bases between them. From germline, CDR1 is SGHAT and CDR2 FQNNGV. The CDR3 consists of 15 residues. This chain's CDR3 is CASSAYRGVDYGYTF. The CDR3 nucleotides read TGTGCCAGCAGCGCATATCGGGGTGTGGACTATGGCTACACCTTC.

The rearrangement joins TRBV28 to TRBJ2-5; the D gene could be TRBD1 or TRBD2 (5 bases each). The CDR3 covers 16 residues. Germline V gives CDR1 MDHEN, CDR2 SYDVKM. V gave up 1 base and J gave up 4 bases, with 16 bases separating them. Written as DNA, the CDR3 is TGTGCCAGCAGTTTATCGGTTTGGGGGAAACGAGAGACCCAGTACTTC. Translating it yields CASSLSVWGKRETQYF.

This clone was seen just once. CDR3: CASSLGGTVSYEQYF. The CDR3 coding sequence is TGTGCCAGCAGTTTGGGAGGGACAGTCTCCTACGAGCAGTACTTC. The J gene is TRBJ2-7, the V gene TRBV28; perhaps D is TRBD1 or TRBD2 (7 bases each). Germline CDR1 is MDHEN and CDR2 is SYDVKM. This CDR3 spans 15 amino acids. V dropped 3 bases and J dropped 0 bases, with 12 bases sitting between them.

This clone was seen only once. V usage is TRBV7-4 and J usage is TRBJ1-5; D might be TRBD1 (6 bases). V was cut by 5 bases and J by 9 bases, with 17 bases left in between. Germline-derived CDR1 and CDR2 are SGHVT and SQSDAQ. CDR3 length equals 14 residues. In DNA, the CDR3 is TGTGCCAGCAGCAACGGGGGACACCGACCGCCCCAGCATTTT. Protein sequence: CASSNGGHRPPQHF.

CDR3 in amino acids: CAISESLATFYF. DNA of the CDR3: TGTGCCATCAGTGAGTCCCTAGCGACGTTTTACTTC. The rearrangement uses TRBV10-3 and TRBJ2-7, with a tentative D call TRBD2 (6 bases). Germline V gene lookup returns CDR1 ENHRY and CDR2 SYGVKD. This CDR3 is built from 12 residues. With 0 bases removed from V and 13 bases from J, the gap between germline ends came to 13 bases.

The V call is TRBV7-9, the J call TRBJ1-1; TRBD1 agrees at 7 bases. V lost 5 bases, J lost 6 bases, and 15 bases stayed unmatched. The CDR3 runs to 16 residues. CDR1 is SEHNR and CDR2 is FQNEAQ in the germline V gene (reference sequence). The CDR3 protein is CASSPYVIGGLAEAFF. The CDR3 region has the DNA TGTGCCAGCAGCCCCTATGTCATAGGGGGCCTCGCTGAAGCTTTCTTT.

The chain combines TRBV5-3 with TRBJ1-1; D is ambiguous. TRBV5-3 is reported as an ORF; its role is uncertain. The CDR3 loop spans 16 amino acids. Trimming shortened V by 0 bases and J by 0 bases, and 12 bases separated the two germline ends. In DNA, the CDR3 is TGTGCCAGAAGCTTGGAAGAATATCGACTGAACACTGAAGCTTTCTTT. It yields the protein CARSLEEYRLNTEAFF.

DNA of the CDR3: TGTGCCAGCAGCTCATGGCCGGGACAGGGAATCTATGGCTACACCTTC. It encodes CASSSWPGQGIYGYTF. The chain combines TRBV14 with TRBJ1-2; 9 positions match TRBD1. The CDR3 runs to 16 residues. Per germline, CDR1 SGHDN and CDR2 FVKESK. J gave up 4 bases and V 5 bases, and 11 bases lay outside the gene matches.

V gene TRBV19 combines with J gene TRBJ1-1; D is possibly TRBD1 (5 bases). The CDR3 has 13 residues. Per germline, CDR1 LNHDA and CDR2 SQIVND (reference sequence). Trimming took 3 bases from V and 4 from J, leaving 9 bases between them. In DNA form, the CDR3 reads TGTGCCAGTAGTATGGGGGATTTCACTGAAGCTTTCTTT. Translated, it gives CASSMGDFTEAFF.